This T cell receptor (beta chain) derives from a study of T cells in tumors after PD-1 blockade. Background on the study: A subset received ongoing vismodegib 150 mg daily alongside anti-PD-1 therapy. Mean per blood sample: some 120,000 templates (about 24,000-257,772), about 40,000 unique clonotypes. Points from the study as a whole: Peripheral recruitment is suggested, as some novel exhausted tumor clones were in pre-treatment blood.

Here immunoSEQ multiplex PCR was the method, and the copy in TCRdb shows in-frame clones only, minus some. This sample yields 60,000 to 65,000 clones, of which 74% are seen a single time; about 4.5% belongs to the top ten. V lost 2 bases and J lost 4; bases outside the gene matches: 9. Per germline, CDR1 MNHEY and CDR2 SVGAGI. This CDR3 region has 16 residues. Regarding this clone: Antigen specificity is unknown.

Sequencing was performed on PBMCs, taken after anti-PD-1 treatment. This TCR derives from a human donor with basal cell carcinoma. The V gene is TRBV6-5, the J gene TRBJ1-1; 8 positions match TRBD1. The CDR3 DNA sequence: TGTGCCAGCAGTTACCAGGAGACAGGGGACGGCACTGAAGCTTTCTTT. Its translation is CASSYQETGDGTEAFF.